This record looks at one T cell receptor beta chain sequence and its context. Its specificity is unknown. Primers used in a second PCR of roughly 6 to 11 cycles were a sample-barcoded 5' primer and a J-beta primer mix. TCRdb itself ran the 5' RACE reads through MiXCR, one entry per CDR3 protein. The table lists almost 550,000 distinct CDR3 sequences, about 25% of them singletons, with just over 8.5% in the top ten. The data are from a study of blood T cells in healthy people across ages. Study-wide findings and caveats: Strong correlation existed between TCR beta diversity and naive T cell percentage.

The CDR3 is made up of 15 amino acids. Germline loops: CDR1 MDHEN, CDR2 SYDVKM. J lost 5 bases, V lost 6 bases, and 8 bases had no gene match. Healthy Caucasians from Russia aged about 6 to 100 served as donors. These data were also filed under a second study, of T cells of mothers and their children. This second study notes: Extracted RNA, in its entirety, went into cDNA synthesis at around 1.4 ug per 15 ul. Per child, 3 million or so TCR beta CDR3 reads were obtained, against over 10 million per mother.

Input material: blood. This TCR came from a boy younger than 18 in good health. This chain connects TRBV28 to TRBJ2-5, with 11 bases fitting TRBD2. The CDR3 sequence is CASSIIAGGDETQYF. CDR3 in DNA: TGTGCCAGCAGCATCATAGCGGGAGGGGACGAGACCCAGTACTTC.